Described below is a single TCR beta chain sequence and its context. Its antigen is unknown. Nothing much larger sits one base from this clone, and base qualities are not available. After removal of 6 bases from V and 4 bases from J, the junction retains 8 bases not matched to a gene. The germline V gene yields MNHEY for CDR1 and SVGAGI for CDR2. Including cysteine and phenylalanine, the CDR3 has 15 amino acids. The kept DNA is CDR3 alone, 45 bases in frame from the first base. These data come from a study of OX40 agonist ivuxolimab in advanced cancers. Background for the entire study: Ivuxolimab was an agonistic, fully human IgG2 monoclonal antibody directed against OX40 (CD134), a costimulatory receptor. A male proportion of roughly 85% and a mean age of 60 years, ranging from about 23 to 90, were recorded for the dose-escalation cohort. Among the 52 dose-escalation patients, some 20 had hepatocellular carcinoma, some 15 melanoma, 9 renal cell carcinoma and 9 head and neck cancer. Three dose-escalation patients achieved partial responses, one with hepatocellular carcinoma and two with cutaneous melanoma. The monotherapy dose-escalation portion (N = 52 patients) of the phase I ivuxolimab trial is reported in the paper. Patients were allowed to have had prior anti-PD-1, anti-PD-L1 or anti-CTLA-4 therapy, and roughly 40% of the dose-escalation patients had been treated with checkpoint inhibitors. Intravenous ivuxolimab was administered to patients every 2 weeks at six dose levels: 0.01, 0.1, 0.3, 1.5, 3 and 10 mg/kg. Peripheral TCRbeta sequencing was intended to test whether TCR sequence diversity was altered and clonal T-cell expansion was caused by ivuxolimab. The full study reports these points: After ivuxolimab, CD8+ T cells had more expanded clones than CD4+ T cells on average. In the 0.1-3.0 mg/kg groups, partial responders had among the lowest normalized peripheral clonal expansion, particularly in CD8+ T cells. The antigen specificity of the clonally expanded peripheral T cells was not determined. Low levels of normalized T-cell clonal expansion were also seen in some nonresponding patients. Clonal expansion of both CD4+ and CD8+ blood T cells was observed from baseline to week 6 at doses 0.1 to 3.0 mg/kg.

Genomic DNA was isolated from the sorted cells so that the TCRbeta CDR3 region could be sequenced. The immunoSEQ Assay was used for sequencing of TCRbeta CDR3 regions. What TCRdb holds here is the immuneACCESS table cut down to in-frame rearrangements. Part of the clones is not present; checked against another copy, under half of the missing clones reflect an unresolved V gene, and the others are unexplained. The table for this sample lists 45,000 to 50,000 clones; roughly 90% of them were counted only once. Together, the top ten hold around a third of the sample. Patients with a history of autoimmune disease or receiving systemic immunosuppression were excluded from the trial. Peripheral blood for TCR sequencing was collected from all dose cohorts at baseline, on cycle 4 day 1, and on cycle 7 day 1. Samples came from an open-label, multicenter, first-in-human phase I dose-escalation trial of ivuxolimab. Adults with locally advanced or metastatic head and neck squamous cell, hepatocellular, melanoma or renal cell carcinoma were enrolled in the trial. Before TCR sequencing, CD4+ and CD8+ T cells were separately sorted from peripheral blood.

The sequencing used CD4+ or CD8+ T cells sorted from blood, collected in a trial of the OX40 agonist ivuxolimab. The TCR was taken from an adult with an advanced solid tumor such as melanoma, head and neck, liver or kidney cancer. The sequence is built from TRBV6-5 and TRBJ2-7; TRBD1 lines up with 11 middle nucleotides. The CDR3 region has the sequence CASSLMGTGGYEQYF. The nucleotide sequence is TGTGCCAGCAGCCTAATGGGGACAGGGGGTTACGAGCAGTACTTC.